The 11 T cell receptor beta chains given below trace back to one sample, sequenced in a study of blood T cell repertoires in COVID-19. Here immunoSEQ multiplex PCR was the method, and the copy in TCRdb shows in-frame clones only, minus some. The sample shows about 160,000 clones, approximately 81% of them seen only once. The material sequenced was peripheral blood. These receptor sequences come from a human donor with acute or convalescent COVID-19. The donor label of this sample is uncertain.

The chain carries TRBV19 and TRBJ2-1; TRBD2 might be the D (5 bases). In germline, CDR1 is LNHDA, CDR2 SQIVND (reference sequence). The CDR3 spans 15 residues. The V end was cut by 4 bases, the J end by 0 bases, with 10 bases between. As DNA, the CDR3 is TGTGCCAGTAGTACCAGCGGTAGCTCCTACAATGAGCAGTTCTTC. Translation: CASSTSGSSYNEQFF.

This clone was detected only a few times. The gene calls are TRBV5-1 and TRBJ2-1; TRBD1 is a possible D gene (5 bases). In germline, CDR1 is SGHRS, CDR2 YFSETQ. The CDR3 has 15 amino acids. Trimming took off 0 bases at V and 3 bases at J, with 10 bases between the two ends. CDR3 in amino acids: CASSLGDSFYNEQFF. CDR3 in DNA: TGCGCCAGCAGCTTGGGTGACAGCTTCTACAATGAGCAGTTCTTC.

CDR3 in amino acids: CASSLGGESYEQYF. The CDR3 DNA is TGTGCCAGCAGTTTGGGGGGGGAGTCCTACGAGCAGTACTTC. J is TRBJ2-7 and V is TRBV27, with 7 bases fitting TRBD2. Unmatched junction bases numbered 3, after V lost 3 bases and J lost 1 base. Looked up from germline, CDR1 is MNHEY and CDR2 is SMNVEV (reference sequence). The CDR3 spans 14 residues.

The chain combines TRBV7-2 with TRBJ1-3; TRBD1 matches at 9 bases. The germline gives CDR1 SGHTA, CDR2 FQGNSA. The CDR3 consists of 17 residues. With 0 bases clipped from V and 5 bases from J, the junction kept 8 bases outside the gene matches. For the CDR3, the DNA is TGTGCCAGCAGCTTAGCGCGGGACAGGGTCATCCGAAACACCATATATTTT. Protein product: CASSLARDRVIRNTIYF.

The chain carries TRBV5-4 and TRBJ2-2; a weak D match, TRBD1 (6 bases). Germline V gene data show CDR1 as SGHNT and CDR2 as YYREEE (reference sequence). The CDR3 consists of 16 residues. V dropped 4 bases and J dropped 5 bases, with 18 bases sitting between them. This chain's CDR3 is CASSPDPNGQTGELFF. DNA of the CDR3: TGTGCCAGCAGCCCGGACCCAAACGGACAGACCGGGGAGCTGTTTTTT.

The V gene is TRBV27, the J gene TRBJ1-4; the match to TRBD1 covers 10 bases. This CDR3 comprises 15 residues. Per the germline V gene, CDR1 is MNHEY and CDR2 is SMNVEV (reference sequence). Losses at the gene ends were 6 bases for V and 8 bases for J; bases not matched to a gene: 9. CDR3 sequence reads: CASRPTGGVGEKLFF. For the CDR3, the DNA is TGTGCCAGCAGACCGACAGGGGGCGTTGGAGAAAAACTGTTTTTT. Drawing the rest from reference TRBV27 and TRBJ1-4, the complete variable domain is EAQVTQNPRYLITVTGKKLTVTCSQNMNHEYMSWYRQDPGLGLRQIYYSMNVEVTDKGDVPEGYKVSRKEKRNFPLILESPSPNQTSLYFCASRPTGGVGEKLFFGSGTQLSVL.

V and J are TRBV3-1 (or the pseudogene TRBV3-2) and TRBJ1-5; the D gene is possibly TRBD1 (5 bases). The germline gives CDR1 LGHDT, CDR2 YNNKEL (reference sequence). This CDR3 spans 14 amino acids. Trimming left V 2 bases short and J 3 bases short, with 8 bases between. The CDR3: CASSQQGSNQPQHF. In DNA, the CDR3 is TGTGCCAGCAGCCAACAGGGTTCCAATCAGCCCCAGCATTTT.

This clone occurred once. CDR3 sequence (DNA): TGTGCCAGCAGCACCCAGGGAAACTATGGCTACACCTTC. Translating gives CASSTQGNYGYTF. The chain combines TRBV9 with TRBJ1-2; the D gene is possibly TRBD1 (5 bases). This CDR3 region has 13 residues. Germline loops: CDR1 SGDLS, CDR2 YYNGEE. Between the trimmed V and J ends, which lost 4 bases and 2 bases, there was a span of 9 bases.

The chain joins TRBV28 to TRBJ1-5; D is unclear. The CDR3 runs to 13 residues. The V end was cut by 3 bases, the J end by 1 base, with 4 bases between. The germline V gene has CDR1 MDHEN and CDR2 SYDVKM. The CDR3 loop reads CASSFSSNQPQHF. CDR3 nucleotide sequence: TGTGCCAGCAGTTTCTCCAGCAATCAGCCCCAGCATTTT.

The gene calls are TRBV29-1 and TRBJ2-5, with 8 bases identical to TRBD1. Germline V gene data show CDR1 as SQVTM and CDR2 as ANQGSEA. Losses at the gene ends were 6 bases for V and 5 bases for J; bases not matched to a gene: 5. The CDR3 runs 12 residues. CDR3 sequence: CSVPRGQETQYF. In DNA form, the CDR3 reads TGCAGCGTCCCCAGGGGGCAGGAGACCCAGTACTTC.

The chain employs TRBV6-5 and TRBJ2-3, with 15 nucleotides matching TRBD2. The germline V gene has CDR1 MNHEY and CDR2 SVGAGI. The CDR3 spans 15 residues. After removal of 6 bases from V and 10 bases from J, the junction contained 8 bases not matched to a gene. CDR3 bases: TGTGCCAGCAGAAGGACTAGCGGGGGGGTCGCAGCGCAGTATTTT. Amino acids: CASRRTSGGVAAQYF.